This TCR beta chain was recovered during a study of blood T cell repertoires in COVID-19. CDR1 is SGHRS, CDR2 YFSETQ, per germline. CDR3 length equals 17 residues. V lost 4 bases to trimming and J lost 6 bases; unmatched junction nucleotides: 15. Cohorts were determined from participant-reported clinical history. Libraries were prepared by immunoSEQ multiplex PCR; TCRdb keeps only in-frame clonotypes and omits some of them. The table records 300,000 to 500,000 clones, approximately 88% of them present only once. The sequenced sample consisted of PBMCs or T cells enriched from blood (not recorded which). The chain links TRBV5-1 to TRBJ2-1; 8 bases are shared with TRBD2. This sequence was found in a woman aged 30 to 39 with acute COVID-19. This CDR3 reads CASSLSLLRGAGNEQFF. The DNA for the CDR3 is TGCGCCAGCAGCCTTTCTCTCCTGCGGGGGGCAGGCAATGAGCAGTTCTTC.